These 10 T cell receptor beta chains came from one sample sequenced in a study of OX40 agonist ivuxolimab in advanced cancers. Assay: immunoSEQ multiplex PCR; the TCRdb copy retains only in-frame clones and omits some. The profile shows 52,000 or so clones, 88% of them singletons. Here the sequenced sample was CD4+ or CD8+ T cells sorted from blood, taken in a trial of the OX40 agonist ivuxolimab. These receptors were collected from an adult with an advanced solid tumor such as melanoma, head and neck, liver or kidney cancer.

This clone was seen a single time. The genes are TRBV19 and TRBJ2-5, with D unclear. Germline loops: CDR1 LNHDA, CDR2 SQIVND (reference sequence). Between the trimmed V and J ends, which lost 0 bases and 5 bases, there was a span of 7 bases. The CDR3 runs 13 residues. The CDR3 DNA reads TGTGCCAGTAGTATAGATTTGGAGGAGACCCAGTACTTC. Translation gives CASSIDLEETQYF.

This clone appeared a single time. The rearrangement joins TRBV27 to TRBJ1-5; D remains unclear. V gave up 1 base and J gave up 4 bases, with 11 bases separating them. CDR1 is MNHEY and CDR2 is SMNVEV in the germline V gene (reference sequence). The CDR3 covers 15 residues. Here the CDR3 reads CASSLFPTGNQPQHF. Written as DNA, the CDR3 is TGTGCCAGCAGTTTATTCCCCACCGGGAATCAGCCCCAGCATTTT.

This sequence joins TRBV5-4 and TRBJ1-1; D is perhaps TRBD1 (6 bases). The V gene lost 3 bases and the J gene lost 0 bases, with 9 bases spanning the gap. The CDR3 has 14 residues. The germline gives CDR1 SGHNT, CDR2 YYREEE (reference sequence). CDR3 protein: CASSSTGLNTEAFF. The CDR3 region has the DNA TGTGCCAGCAGCTCGACAGGTTTGAACACTGAAGCTTTCTTT.

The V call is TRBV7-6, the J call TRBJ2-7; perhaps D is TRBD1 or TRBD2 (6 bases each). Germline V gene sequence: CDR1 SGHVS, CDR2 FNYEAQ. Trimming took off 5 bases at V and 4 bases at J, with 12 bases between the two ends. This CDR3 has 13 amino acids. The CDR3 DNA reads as TGTGCCAGCAGCCCCCAAGGGGGGTACGAGCAGTACTTC. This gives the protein CASSPQGGYEQYF.

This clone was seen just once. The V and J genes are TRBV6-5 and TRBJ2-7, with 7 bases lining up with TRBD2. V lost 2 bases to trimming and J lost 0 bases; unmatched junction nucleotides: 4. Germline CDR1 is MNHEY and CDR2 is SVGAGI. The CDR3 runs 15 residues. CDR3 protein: CASSYRASGSYEQYF. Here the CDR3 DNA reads TGTGCCAGCAGTTACAGGGCTAGCGGCTCCTACGAGCAGTACTTC.

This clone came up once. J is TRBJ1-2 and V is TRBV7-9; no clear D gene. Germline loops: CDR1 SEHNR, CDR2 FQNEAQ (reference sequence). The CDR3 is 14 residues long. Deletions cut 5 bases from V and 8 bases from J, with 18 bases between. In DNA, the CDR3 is TGTGCCAGCAGCCCACTCAGACTCAACGGAGGCTACACCTTC. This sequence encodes CASSPLRLNGGYTF.

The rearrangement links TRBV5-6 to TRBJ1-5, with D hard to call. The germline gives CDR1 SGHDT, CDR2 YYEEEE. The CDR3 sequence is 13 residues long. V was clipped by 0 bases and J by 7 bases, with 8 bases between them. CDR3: CASSLGVNQPQHF. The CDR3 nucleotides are TGTGCCAGCAGCTTGGGGGTAAACCAGCCCCAGCATTTT.

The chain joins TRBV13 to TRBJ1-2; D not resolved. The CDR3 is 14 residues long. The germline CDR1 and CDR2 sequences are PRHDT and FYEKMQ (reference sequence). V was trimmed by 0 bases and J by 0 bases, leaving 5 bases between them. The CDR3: CASSLGTANYGYTF. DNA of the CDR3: TGTGCCAGCAGCTTAGGCACCGCTAACTATGGCTACACCTTC.

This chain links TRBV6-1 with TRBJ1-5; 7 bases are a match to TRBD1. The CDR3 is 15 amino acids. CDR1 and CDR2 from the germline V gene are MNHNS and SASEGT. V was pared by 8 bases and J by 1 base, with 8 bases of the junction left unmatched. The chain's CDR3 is CASRDRDASNQPQHF. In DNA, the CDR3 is TGTGCCAGCCGAGACAGGGATGCGAGCAATCAGCCCCAGCATTTT.

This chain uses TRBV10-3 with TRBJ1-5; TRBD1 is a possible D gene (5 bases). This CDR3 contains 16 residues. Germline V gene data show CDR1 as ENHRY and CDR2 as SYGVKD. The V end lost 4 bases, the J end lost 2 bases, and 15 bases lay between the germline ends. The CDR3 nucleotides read TGTGCCATCAGTGGATCTGGACAAGGTGGCAATCAGCCCCAGCATTTT. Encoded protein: CAISGSGQGGNQPQHF.